This T cell receptor beta chain was profiled in a study of T cell responses to AZD1222 COVID-19 vaccine. The CDR3 runs to 12 residues. V lost 5 bases to trimming and J lost 4 bases, with 9 bases between them. Germline lookup yields CDR1 SEHNR and CDR2 FQNEAQ (reference sequence). Measured with immunoSEQ multiplex PCR; TCRdb has only the in-frame clones, and not every one. The repertoire holds roughly 120,000 clones, about 90% seen once, with 6.5% to 9% in the top ten. This clonotype originated in an adult in good health. This chain joins TRBV7-9 and TRBJ2-7, with D perhaps matching TRBD1 (6 bases). The sequencing used peripheral blood, collected on day 0 of AZD1222 vaccination. CDR3 nucleotide sequence: TGTGCCAGCAGCGCAGGGGTTTACGAGCAGTACTTC. Translation gives CASSAGVYEQYF. The variable domain in full, with the rest retrieved from reference TRBV7-9 and TRBJ2-7, is DTGVSQNPRHKITKRGQNVTFRCDPISEHNRLYWYRQTLGQGPEFLTYFQNEAQLEKSRLLSDRFSAERPKGSFSTLEIQRTEQGDSAMYLCASSAGVYEQYFGPGTRLTVT.